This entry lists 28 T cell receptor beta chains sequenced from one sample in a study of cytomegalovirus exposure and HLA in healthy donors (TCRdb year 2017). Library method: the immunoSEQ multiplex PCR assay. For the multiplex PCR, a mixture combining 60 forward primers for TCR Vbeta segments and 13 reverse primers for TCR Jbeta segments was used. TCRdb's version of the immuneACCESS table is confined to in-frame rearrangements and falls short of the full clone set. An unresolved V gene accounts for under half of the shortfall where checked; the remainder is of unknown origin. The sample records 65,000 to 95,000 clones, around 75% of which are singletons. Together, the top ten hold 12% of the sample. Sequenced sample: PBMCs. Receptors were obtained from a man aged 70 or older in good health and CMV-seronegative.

The CDR3 region is CASSSGSLSGNTIYF. As DNA, the CDR3 is TGTGCCAGCAGTTCAGGCAGCCTCTCTGGAAACACCATATATTTT. V usage is TRBV6-6 and J usage is TRBJ1-3; D is uncertain. Per germline, CDR1 MNHNY and CDR2 SVGAGI (reference sequence). Trimming left V 4 bases short and J 0 bases short, with 10 bases between. There are 15 residues in the CDR3.

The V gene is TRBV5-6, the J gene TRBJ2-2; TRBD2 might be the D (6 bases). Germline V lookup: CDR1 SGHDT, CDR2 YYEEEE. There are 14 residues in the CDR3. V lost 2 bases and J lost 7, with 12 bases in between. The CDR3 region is CASSLSGAGGELFF. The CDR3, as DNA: TGTGCCAGCAGCTTATCGGGAGCGGGCGGGGAGCTGTTTTTT.

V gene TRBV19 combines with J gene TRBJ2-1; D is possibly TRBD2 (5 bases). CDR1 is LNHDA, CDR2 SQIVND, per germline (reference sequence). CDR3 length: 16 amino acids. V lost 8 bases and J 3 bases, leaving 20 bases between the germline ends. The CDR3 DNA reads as TGTGCCAGTCGAAACATCTTTAAAGGGAGCTACAATGAGCAGTTCTTC. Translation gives CASRNIFKGSYNEQFF.

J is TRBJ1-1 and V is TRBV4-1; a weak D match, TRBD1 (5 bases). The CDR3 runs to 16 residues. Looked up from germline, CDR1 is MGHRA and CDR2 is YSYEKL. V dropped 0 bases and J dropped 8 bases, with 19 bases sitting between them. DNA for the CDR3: TGCGCCAGCAGCCAAGATCCGGGCAGGGTCACCCCCGAAGCTTTCTTT. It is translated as CASSQDPGRVTPEAFF.

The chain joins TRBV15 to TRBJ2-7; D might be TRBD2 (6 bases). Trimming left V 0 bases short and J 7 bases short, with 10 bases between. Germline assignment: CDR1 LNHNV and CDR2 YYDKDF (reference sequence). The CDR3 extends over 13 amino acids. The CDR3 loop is CATSRDRGREQYF. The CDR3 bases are TGTGCCACCAGCAGAGATCGAGGGAGGGAGCAGTACTTC.

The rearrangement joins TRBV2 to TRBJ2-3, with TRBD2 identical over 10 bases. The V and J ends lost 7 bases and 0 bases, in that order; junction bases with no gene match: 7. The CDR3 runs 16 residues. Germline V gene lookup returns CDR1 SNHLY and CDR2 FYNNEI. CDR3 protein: CASKLAGTTSTDTQYF. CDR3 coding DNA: TGTGCCAGCAAACTAGCGGGAACTACTAGCACAGATACGCAGTATTTT. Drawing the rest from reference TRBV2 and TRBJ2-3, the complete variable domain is EPEVTQTPSHQVTQMGQEVILRCVPISNHLYFYWYRQILGQKVEFLVSFYNNEISEKSEIFDDQFSVERPDGSNFTLKIRSTKLEDSAMYFCASKLAGTTSTDTQYFGPGTRLTVL.

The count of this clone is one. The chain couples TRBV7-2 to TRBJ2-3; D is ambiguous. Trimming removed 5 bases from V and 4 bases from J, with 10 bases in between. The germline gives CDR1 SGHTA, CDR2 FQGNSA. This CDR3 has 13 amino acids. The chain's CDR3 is CASSPLGADTQYF. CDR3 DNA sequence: TGTGCCAGCAGCCCCTTGGGCGCAGATACGCAGTATTTT.

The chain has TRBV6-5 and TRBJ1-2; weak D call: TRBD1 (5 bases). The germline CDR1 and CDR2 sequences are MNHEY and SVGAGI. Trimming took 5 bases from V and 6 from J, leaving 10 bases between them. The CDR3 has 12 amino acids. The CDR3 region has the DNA TGTGCCAGCAGTAACGGGGGAAATGGCTACACCTTC. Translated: CASSNGGNGYTF.

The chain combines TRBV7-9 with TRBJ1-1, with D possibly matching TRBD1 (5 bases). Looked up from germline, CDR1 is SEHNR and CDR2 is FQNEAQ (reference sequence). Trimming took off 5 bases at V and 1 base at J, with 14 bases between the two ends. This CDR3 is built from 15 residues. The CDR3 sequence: CASSPTGGANTEAFF. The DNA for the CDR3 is TGTGCCAGCAGCCCCACCGGAGGGGCGAACACTGAAGCTTTCTTT.

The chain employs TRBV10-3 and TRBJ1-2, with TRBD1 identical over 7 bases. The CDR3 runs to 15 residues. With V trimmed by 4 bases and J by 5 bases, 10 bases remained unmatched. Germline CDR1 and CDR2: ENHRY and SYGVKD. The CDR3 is CAISGGAGGEYGYTF. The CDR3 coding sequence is TGTGCCATCAGTGGGGGGGCAGGGGGTGAATATGGCTACACCTTC.

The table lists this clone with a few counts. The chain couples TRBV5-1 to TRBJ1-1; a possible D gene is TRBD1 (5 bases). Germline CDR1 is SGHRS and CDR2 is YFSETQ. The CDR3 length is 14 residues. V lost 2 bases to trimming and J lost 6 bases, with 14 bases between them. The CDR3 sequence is CASSFGANLPEAFF. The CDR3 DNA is TGCGCCAGCAGCTTTGGGGCAAACCTCCCTGAAGCTTTCTTT.

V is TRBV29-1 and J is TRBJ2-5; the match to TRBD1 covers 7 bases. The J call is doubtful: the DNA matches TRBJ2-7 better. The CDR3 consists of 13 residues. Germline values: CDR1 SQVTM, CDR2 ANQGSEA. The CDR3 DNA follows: TGCAGCGTCGACCGGGACAGCCTCTACGAGCAGTACTTC. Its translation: CSVDRDSLYEQYF.

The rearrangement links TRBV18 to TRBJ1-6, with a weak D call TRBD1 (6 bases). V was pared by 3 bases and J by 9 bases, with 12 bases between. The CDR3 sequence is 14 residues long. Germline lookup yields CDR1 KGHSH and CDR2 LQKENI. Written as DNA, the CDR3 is TGTGCCAGCTCACCGGGGGCGGGCGTTTCACCCCTCCACTTT. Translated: CASSPGAGVSPLHF.

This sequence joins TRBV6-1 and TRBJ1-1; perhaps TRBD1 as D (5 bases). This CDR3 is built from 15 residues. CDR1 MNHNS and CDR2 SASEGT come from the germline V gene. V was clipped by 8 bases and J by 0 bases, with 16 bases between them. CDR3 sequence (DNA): TGTGCCAGCCTTGGGGCCGACTTAGTGAACACTGAAGCTTTCTTT. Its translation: CASLGADLVNTEAFF.

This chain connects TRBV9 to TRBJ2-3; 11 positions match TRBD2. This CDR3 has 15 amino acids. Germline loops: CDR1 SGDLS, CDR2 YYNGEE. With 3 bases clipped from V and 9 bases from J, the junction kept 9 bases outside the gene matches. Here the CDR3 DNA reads TGTGCCAGCAGCGCAGAACTAGCGGGGGCGGGGACGCAGTATTTT. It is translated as CASSAELAGAGTQYF.

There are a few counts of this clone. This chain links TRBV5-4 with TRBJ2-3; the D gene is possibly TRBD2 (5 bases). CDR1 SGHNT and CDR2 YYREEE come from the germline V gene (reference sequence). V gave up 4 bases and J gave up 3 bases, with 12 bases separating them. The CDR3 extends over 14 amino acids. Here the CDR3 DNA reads TGTGCCAGCAGCGTGGACCCGGGGACAGATACGCAGTATTTT. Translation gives CASSVDPGTDTQYF.

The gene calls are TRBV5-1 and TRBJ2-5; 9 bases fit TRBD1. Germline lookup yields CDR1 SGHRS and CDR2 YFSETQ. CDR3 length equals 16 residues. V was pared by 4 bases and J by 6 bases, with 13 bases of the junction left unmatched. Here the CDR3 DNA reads TGCGCCAGCAGCCTGGTGGCCGGGACAGGGAGACAGACCCAGTACTTC. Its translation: CASSLVAGTGRQTQYF.

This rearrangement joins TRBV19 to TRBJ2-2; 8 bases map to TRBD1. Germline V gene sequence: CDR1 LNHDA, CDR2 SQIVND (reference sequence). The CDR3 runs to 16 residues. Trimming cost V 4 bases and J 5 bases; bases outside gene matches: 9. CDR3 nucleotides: TGTGCCAGTAGTAAAGGAGACAGGGGTACTACCGGGGAGCTGTTTTTT. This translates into CASSKGDRGTTGELFF. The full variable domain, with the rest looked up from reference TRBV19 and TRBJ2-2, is DGGITQSPKYLFRKEGQNVTLSCEQNLNHDAMYWYRQDPGQGLRLIYYSQIVNDFQKGDIAEGYSVSREKKESFPLTVTSAQKNPTAFYLCASSKGDRGTTGELFFGEGSRLTVL.

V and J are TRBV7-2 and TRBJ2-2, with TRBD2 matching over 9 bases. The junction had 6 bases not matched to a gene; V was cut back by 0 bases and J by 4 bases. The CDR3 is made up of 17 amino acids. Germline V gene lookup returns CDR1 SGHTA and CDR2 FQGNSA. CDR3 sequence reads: CASSLAGGRAGTGELFF. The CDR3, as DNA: TGTGCCAGCAGCTTAGCCGGCGGGAGGGCCGGCACCGGGGAGCTGTTTTTT. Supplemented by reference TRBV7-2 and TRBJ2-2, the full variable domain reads GAGVSQSPSNKVTEKGKDVELRCDPISGHTALYWYRQSLGQGLEFLIYFQGNSAPDKSGLPSDRFSAERTGGSVSTLTIQRTQQEDSAVYLCASSLAGGRAGTGELFFGEGSRLTVL.

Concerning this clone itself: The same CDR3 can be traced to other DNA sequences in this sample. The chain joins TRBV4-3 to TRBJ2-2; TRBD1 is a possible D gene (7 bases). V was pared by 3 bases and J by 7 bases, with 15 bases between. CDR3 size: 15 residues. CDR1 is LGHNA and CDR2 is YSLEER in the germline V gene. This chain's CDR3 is CASSQEGAQGGELFF. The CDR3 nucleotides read TGCGCCAGCAGCCAGGAGGGGGCGCAGGGCGGGGAGCTGTTTTTT.

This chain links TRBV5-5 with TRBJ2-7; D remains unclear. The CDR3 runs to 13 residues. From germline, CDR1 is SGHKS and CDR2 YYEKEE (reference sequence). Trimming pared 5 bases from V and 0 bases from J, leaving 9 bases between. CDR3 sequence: CASSYTFSYEQYF. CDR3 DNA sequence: TGTGCCAGCAGTTACACGTTCTCCTACGAGCAGTACTTC.

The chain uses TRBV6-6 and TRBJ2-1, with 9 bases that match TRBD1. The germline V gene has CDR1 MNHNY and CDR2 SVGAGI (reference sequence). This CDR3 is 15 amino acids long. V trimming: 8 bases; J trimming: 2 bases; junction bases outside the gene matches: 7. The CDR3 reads CASQPGQGPYNEQFF. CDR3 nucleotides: TGTGCCAGCCAACCGGGACAGGGACCCTACAATGAGCAGTTCTTC.

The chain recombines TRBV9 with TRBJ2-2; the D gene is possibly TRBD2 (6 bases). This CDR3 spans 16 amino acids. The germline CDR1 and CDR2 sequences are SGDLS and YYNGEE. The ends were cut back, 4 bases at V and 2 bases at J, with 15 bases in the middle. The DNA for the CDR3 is TGTGCCAGCAGCCCGATGCCAGGACTAAACACCGGGGAGCTGTTTTTT. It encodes CASSPMPGLNTGELFF.

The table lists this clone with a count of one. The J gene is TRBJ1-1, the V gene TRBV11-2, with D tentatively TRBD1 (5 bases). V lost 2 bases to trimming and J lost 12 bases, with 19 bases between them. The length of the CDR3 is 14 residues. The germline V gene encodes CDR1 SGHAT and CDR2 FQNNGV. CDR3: CASSLFRDSGDTFF. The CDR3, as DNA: TGTGCCAGCAGCTTATTCCGGGACTCGGGAGATACTTTCTTT.

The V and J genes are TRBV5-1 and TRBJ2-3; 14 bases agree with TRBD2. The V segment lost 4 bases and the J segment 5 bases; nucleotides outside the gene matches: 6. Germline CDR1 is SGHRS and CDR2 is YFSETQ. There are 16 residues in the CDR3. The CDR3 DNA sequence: TGCGCCAGCAGCCCCGGACTAGCGGGGGGCCAAGATACGCAGTATTTT. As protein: CASSPGLAGGQDTQYF.

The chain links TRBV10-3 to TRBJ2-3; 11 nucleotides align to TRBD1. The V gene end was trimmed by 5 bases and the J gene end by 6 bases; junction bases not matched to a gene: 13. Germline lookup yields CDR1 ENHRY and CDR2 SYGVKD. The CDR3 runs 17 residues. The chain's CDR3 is CAISRDPGTGGEDTQYF. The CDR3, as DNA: TGTGCCATCAGTCGCGATCCGGGGACAGGGGGTGAGGATACGCAGTATTTT.

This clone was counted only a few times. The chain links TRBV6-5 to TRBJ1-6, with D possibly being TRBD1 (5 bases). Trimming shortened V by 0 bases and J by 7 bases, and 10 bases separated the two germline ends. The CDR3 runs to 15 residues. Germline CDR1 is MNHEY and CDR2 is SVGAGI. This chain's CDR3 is CASSYSDKGNSPLHF. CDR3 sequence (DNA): TGTGCCAGCAGTTACTCGGACAAAGGGAATTCACCCCTCCACTTT.

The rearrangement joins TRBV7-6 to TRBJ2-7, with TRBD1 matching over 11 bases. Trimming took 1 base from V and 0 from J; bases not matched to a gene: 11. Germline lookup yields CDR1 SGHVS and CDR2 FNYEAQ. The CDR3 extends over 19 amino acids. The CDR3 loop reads CASSLGGGTGGPSSYEQYF. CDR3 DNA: TGTGCCAGCAGCTTAGGGGGCGGGACAGGGGGTCCAAGCTCCTACGAGCAGTACTTC.